The entry below describes one TCR beta chain. These data come from a study of blood T cell repertoires in COVID-19. The CDR3 extends over 11 amino acids. Losses at the gene ends were 7 bases for V and 7 bases for J; bases not matched to a gene: 3. Germline V CDR1 and CDR2: MNHEY, SMNVEV (reference sequence). Sequenced by immunoSEQ multiplex PCR; TCRdb stores in-frame clones only, minus some. The sample holds 350,000 or so clones, 80% to 95% seen once. V and J are TRBV27 and TRBJ2-7, with 8 nucleotides matching TRBD1. Input material: PBMCs or T cells enriched from blood (not recorded which). This TCR derives from a woman aged 25 to 39 who had recovered from COVID-19. CDR3: CASNQGAEQYF. The CDR3 DNA is TGTGCCAGCAATCAGGGGGCTGAGCAGTACTTC.